A selection of T cell receptor beta chains follows, all from one sample in a study of long-term antiretroviral therapy in people with HIV. Sequencing was performed with immunoSEQ multiplex PCR; in TCRdb, only in-frame clones are kept and a portion is missing. Of roughly 20,000 clones listed, more than 75% are singletons. Sequenced here: unsorted PBMCs, sampled 0.5 years after starting antiretroviral therapy. These receptors were taken from a man aged 40-49 years with HIV. Both conserved end residues are part of each CDR3. The order of the fields is J gene, V gene, D gene, clone size, CDR3 DNA, CDR3 protein. The D gene is left open where the match is weak. Not all rows give a size; the values are once, few, many and, for expanded clones, a class.

>TRBJ1-2|TRBV19|-|-
TGTGCCAGCAGACGACCGGTTACTTATGGCTACACCTTC
CASRRPVTYGYTF
>TRBJ1-2|TRBV7-9|TRBD1|few
TGTGCCAGCAGCAGGACAGGGGAGAGTGGCTACACCTTC
CASSRTGESGYTF
>TRBJ2-3|TRBV4-3|TRBD2|-
TGCGCCAGCAGCCCCAAGAGAGTACTAGCGGGAGTGGCAGATACGCAGTATTTT
CASSPKRVLAGVADTQYF
>TRBJ1-1|TRBV7-9|-|once
TGTGCCAGCAGCCCAGGGTGGGCAGAACAGACTGAAGCTTTCTTT
CASSPGWAEQTEAFF
>TRBJ2-7|TRBV27|-|-
TGTGCCAGCAGTCTCGAGCAGTACTTC
CASSLEQYF
>TRBJ2-1|TRBV9|TRBD2|-
TGTGCCAGCAGCGCGCGACTAGCCCCCCAGTCGGATGAGCAGTTCTTC
CASSARLAPQSDEQFF
>TRBJ2-3|TRBV7-7|TRBD1|once
TGTGCTAGCAGCCCAGCGGACAGGGTAAGCACAGATACGCAGTATTTT
CASSPADRVSTDTQYF
>TRBJ2-3|TRBV10-2|-|-
TGCGCCAGCAGTGAAACGGGACGGAGCACAGATACGCAGTATTTT
CASSETGRSTDTQYF
>TRBJ2-3|TRBV5-8|-|-
TGTGCCAGCAGATTTACAGGGAGGTCAGATACGCAGTATTTT
CASRFTGRSDTQYF
>TRBJ2-3|TRBV5-4|TRBD2|-
TGTGCCAGCAGCTTATCCGGGACTAGCGGGAGAAATACGCAGTATTTT
CASSLSGTSGRNTQYF
>TRBJ2-7|TRBV6-5|-|-
TGTGCCAGCGGTATGAGAGGGACCTCCTACGAGCAGTACTTC
CASGMRGTSYEQYF